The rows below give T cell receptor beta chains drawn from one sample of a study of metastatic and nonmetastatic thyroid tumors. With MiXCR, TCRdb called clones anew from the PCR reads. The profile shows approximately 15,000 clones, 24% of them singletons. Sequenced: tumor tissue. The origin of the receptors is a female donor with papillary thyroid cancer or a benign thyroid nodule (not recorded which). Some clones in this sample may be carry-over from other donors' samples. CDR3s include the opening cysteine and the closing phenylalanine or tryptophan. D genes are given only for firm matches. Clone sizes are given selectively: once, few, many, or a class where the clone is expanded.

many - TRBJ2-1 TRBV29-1 TGCAGCACCGGGCTGGGGCCAAAGCAGTTCTTC CSTGLGPKQFF
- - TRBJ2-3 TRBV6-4 TGTGCCAGCAGTGACTCCTCATGGGGGACAGATACGCAGTATTTT CASSDSSWGTDTQYF
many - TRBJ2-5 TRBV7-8 TGTGCCAGCAGCCGTGGACAGATCCAAGAGACCCAGTACTTC CASSRGQIQETQYF
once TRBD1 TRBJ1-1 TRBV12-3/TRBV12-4 TGTGCCAGCCACGAATCCGGACAGGGGAACGCTGAAGCTTTCTTT CASHESGQGNAEAFF
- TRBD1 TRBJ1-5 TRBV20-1 TGCAGTGTCCTTACAGGGGCAAATCAGCCCCAGCATTTT CSVLTGANQPQHF
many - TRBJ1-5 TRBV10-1 TGCGCCAGCAGGGAAAGGGTTCAGCCCCAGCATTTT CASRERVQPQHF
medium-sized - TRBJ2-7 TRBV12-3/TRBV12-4 TGTGCCAGCAGATGGGGGGTTTCGGGGGAGCAGTACTTC CASRWGVSGEQYF
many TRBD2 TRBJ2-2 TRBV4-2 TGTGCCAGCAGCCGCAAAGACCCGGTGGCTAGCGGGATCACCGGGGAGCTGTTTTTT CASSRKDPVASGITGELFF
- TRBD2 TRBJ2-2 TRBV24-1 TGTGCCACCAGTGCTACGGGACTAGCGGGGGACACCGGGGAGCTGTTTTTT CATSATGLAGDTGELFF
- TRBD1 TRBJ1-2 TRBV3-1 TGTGCCAGCAGTCAAGTTCAGGGGGCTGCTTCGGGTGGCTACACCTTC CASSQVQGAASGGYTF
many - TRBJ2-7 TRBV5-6 TGTGCCAGCAGCACGGGACTGGACTACGAGCAGTACTTC CASSTGLDYEQYF
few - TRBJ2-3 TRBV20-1 TGCACCGGAGTCCCTGTCCCGCAAACAGCCACGCAGTATTTT CTGVPVPQTATQYF
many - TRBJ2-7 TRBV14 TGTGCCAGCAGCGAAGGCCATGGGCCCTCCTACGAGCAGTACTTC CASSEGHGPSYEQYF
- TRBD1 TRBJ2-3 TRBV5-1 TGCGCCAGCAGCTTGGCGGCAGGGGGCAAGAGCACAGATACGCAGTATTTT CASSLAAGGKSTDTQYF
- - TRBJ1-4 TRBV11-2 TGTGCCAGCAGCCCAAGTCCCAGCCGATTTGAAAAACTGTTTTTT CASSPSPSRFEKLFF
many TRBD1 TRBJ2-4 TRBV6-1 TGTGCCAGCAGGCCGGGACAGGGAAACGTTCAGTACTTC CASRPGQGNVQYF
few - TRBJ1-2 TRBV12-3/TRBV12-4 TGTGCCAGCACCTCGGGACCCTCGGGCTATGGCTACACCTTC CASTSGPSGYGYTF
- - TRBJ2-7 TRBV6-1 TGTGCCAGCAGTGAGCGCCCTCAGGTGTACGAGCAGTACTTC CASSERPQVYEQYF
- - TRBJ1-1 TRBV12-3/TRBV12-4 TGTGCCAGCAGTTTGGATATCCCTAACACTGAAGCTTTCTTT CASSLDIPNTEAFF
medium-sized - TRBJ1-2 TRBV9 TGTGCCAGCAGCGCCAGTCCAGGGAGCCATGGCTACACCTTC CASSASPGSHGYTF
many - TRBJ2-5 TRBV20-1 TGCAGTGCCAGTCGGACAGAAGAGACCCAGTACTTC CSASRTEETQYF
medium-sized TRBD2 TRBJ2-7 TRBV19 TGTGCCAGTAGCGAAGGGGCTAGCGGGAGCCTCACCTACGAGCAGTACTTC CASSEGASGSLTYEQYF
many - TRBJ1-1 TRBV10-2 TGCGCCAGCACCTTGTCCCTTTTCCAAACTGAAGCTTTCTTT CASTLSLFQTEAFF
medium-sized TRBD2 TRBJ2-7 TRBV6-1 TGTGCCAGCAGACTAGCGGGTAGCTCCTACGAGCAGTACTTC CASRLAGSSYEQYF
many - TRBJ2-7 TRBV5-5 TGTGCCAGCAGCTTGGCCGGTGGGAGGGGGACTCCCTACGAGCAGTACTTC CASSLAGGRGTPYEQYF
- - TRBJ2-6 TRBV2 TGTGCCAGCAGTGAGAGGGCGATGTCGGTACTCTCTGGGGCCAACGTCCTGACTTTC CASSERAMSVLSGANVLTF
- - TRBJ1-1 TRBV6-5 TGTGCCAGCAGTTACTCGGCAGGTGGCACTGAAGCTTTCTTT CASSYSAGGTEAFF
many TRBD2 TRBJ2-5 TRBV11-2 TGTGCCAGCGGATGGACTAGAGGGGAGACCCAGTACTTC CASGWTRGETQYF
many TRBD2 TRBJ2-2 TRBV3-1 TGTGCCAGCAAGGGTAGCGGGACCACCGGGGAGCTGTTTTTT CASKGSGTTGELFF
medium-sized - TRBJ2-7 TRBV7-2 TGTGCCAGCAGCTTAGTGGGAGGATCCTACGAGCAGTACTTC CASSLVGGSYEQYF
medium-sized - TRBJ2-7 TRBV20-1 TGCAGTGCTGGGACACGCGAGCAGTACTTC CSAGTREQYF
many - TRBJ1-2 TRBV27 TGTGCCAGCAGTTTATCAGTCGCCGATGGCTACACCTTC CASSLSVADGYTF
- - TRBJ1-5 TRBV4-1 TGCGCCAGCAGCCAAGGCCTGAGTAGCAATCAGCCCCAGCATTTT CASSQGLSSNQPQHF
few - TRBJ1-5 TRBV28 TGTGCCAGCAGTTTTGGCCCTCAGGGTCAGACCCAGAATTTT CASSFGPQGQTQNF
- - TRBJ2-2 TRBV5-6 TGTGCCAGCAGCTTGTCTGGGAGCACCGGGGAGCTGTTTTTT CASSLSGSTGELFF
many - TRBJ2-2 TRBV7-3 TGTGCCAGCAGCTTAAGCCAGAGCACCGGGGAGCTGTTTTTT CASSLSQSTGELFF
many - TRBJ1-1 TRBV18 TGTGCCAGCTCACCGGGGAAATCAGGCCGGGCGGCTGAAGCTTTCTTT CASSPGKSGRAAEAFF
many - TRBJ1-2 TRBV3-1 TGTGCCAGCAGCGCCACACCGAACCCTTGGGGCTACACCTTC CASSATPNPWGYTF
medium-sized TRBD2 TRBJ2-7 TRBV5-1 TGCGCCAGCAGCACTAGCGCCTACGAGCAGTACTTC CASSTSAYEQYF
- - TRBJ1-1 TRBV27 TGTGCCAGCAGTTTTGAGGGACGGGACACTGAAGCTTTCTTT CASSFEGRDTEAFF
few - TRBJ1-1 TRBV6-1 TGTGCCAGCAGAGCGAGACCCTTGGACACTGAAGCTTTCTTT CASRARPLDTEAFF
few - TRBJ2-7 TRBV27 TGTGCCAGCAGTCCCTGGTGGGTAAACGACGAGCAGTACTTC CASSPWWVNDEQYF
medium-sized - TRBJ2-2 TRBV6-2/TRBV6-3 TGTGCCAGCAGTTACTCGTACGGTTCCGGGGAGCTGTTTTTT CASSYSYGSGELFF
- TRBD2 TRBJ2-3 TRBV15 TGTGCCACCAGCAGAGATACCCTAGCGGGGGCCCAAACAGATACGCAGTATTTT CATSRDTLAGAQTDTQYF
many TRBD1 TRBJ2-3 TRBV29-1 TGCAGCGTGGCCACAGGGGCACCCACAGATACGCAGTATTTT CSVATGAPTDTQYF
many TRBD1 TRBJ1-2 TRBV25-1 TGTGCCAGCAGTGACTGGGACAGGGCTAACTATGGCTACACCTTC CASSDWDRANYGYTF
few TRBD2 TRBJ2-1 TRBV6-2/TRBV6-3 TGTGCCAGCAGTTACGGCGGGAGGGCCTACAATGAGCAGTTCTTC CASSYGGRAYNEQFF
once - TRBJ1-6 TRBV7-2 TGTGCCAGCAGCGGGGCCTCGTTGGGAAATTCACCCCTCCACTTT CASSGASLGNSPLHF
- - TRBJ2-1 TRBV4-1 TGCGCCTGCAGCCAACGCTACCAGACAGGTCCCCACAACGAGCAGTTCTTC CACSQRYQTGPHNEQFF
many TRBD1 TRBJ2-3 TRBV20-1 TGCAGTGCAACCCTTTTCGGGGAGACAGGGCTCGCCGATACGCAGTATTTT CSATLFGETGLADTQYF
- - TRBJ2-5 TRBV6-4 TGTGCCAGCATTAACCTCTGCGGGATAGTACAAGAGACCCAGTACTTC CASINLCGIVQETQYF
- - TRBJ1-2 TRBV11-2 TGTGCCAGCAGCTTAAATCCTAGTTTGGGGTGGTCGGCAAATTATGGCTACACCTTC CASSLNPSLGWSANYGYTF
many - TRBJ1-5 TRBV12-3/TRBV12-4 TGTGCCAGCAGTCGCGGTGTCGGGGGACGGCAGCCCCAGCATTTT CASSRGVGGRQPQHF
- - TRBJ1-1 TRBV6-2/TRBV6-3 TGTGCCAGCAGTTATGGTCGGACTGAAGCTTTCTTT CASSYGRTEAFF
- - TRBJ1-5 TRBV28 TGTGCCAGCAGTTTAGTGTGGGATGTCCAGCATTTT CASSLVWDVQHF
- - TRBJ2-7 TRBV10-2 TGCGCCAGCAGCCCGGACGAGTGGTCCGAGCAGTACTTC CASSPDEWSEQYF
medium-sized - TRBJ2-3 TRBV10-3 TGTGCCATCAGCAAGGGGGGAGGCGGGCCTAGCACAGATACGCAGTATTTT CAISKGGGGPSTDTQYF
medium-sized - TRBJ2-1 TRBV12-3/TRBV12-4 TGTGCCAGCAGTCGGGACCGGGGGAATGAGCAGTTCTTC CASSRDRGNEQFF
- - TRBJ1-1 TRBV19 TGTGCCAGTTTCCTTCGCTCGGCTTTCTTT CASFLRSAFF
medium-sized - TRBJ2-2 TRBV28 TGTGCCAGCAATAGGGGAACGAACACCGGGGAGCTGTTTTTT CASNRGTNTGELFF